This T cell receptor (beta chain) emerged from a study of beta chain features in type 1 diabetes. General study findings and limits: Shortening that was moderate but significant affected the TCRB CDR3s of Type 1 diabetes patients in all four CD4+ subsets. The similarity of naive, central memory and Treg TCRB repertoires appeared greater among patients than among healthy donors.

This clone appeared a few times. Its antigen is unidentified. Between the trimmed V and J ends, which lost 3 bases and 4 bases, there was a span of 16 bases. Germline CDR1 SGDLS, CDR2 YYNGEE. This CDR3 comprises 16 residues. Investigators reverse transcribed all isolated RNA, so they sequenced expressed TCRB transcripts. Method: immunoSEQ multiplex PCR; TCRdb's copy keeps in-frame clones and lacks some. The sample records roughly 340,000 clones, roughly an eighth being singletons. Purities over 98% were achieved in all sorted populations. The sequencing input was naive CD4+ T cells from blood. This clonotype was obtained from a woman between 18 and 30 years old with type 1 diabetes. The rearrangement joins TRBV9 to TRBJ2-2; D may be TRBD1 (6 bases). The CDR3 loop is CASSGRGDFSTGELFF. CDR3 nucleotides: TGTGCCAGCAGCGGCAGGGGCGATTTCTCCACCGGGGAGCTGTTTTTT.